This record covers a single TCR beta chain. Its specificity is unknown. This specimen belongs to a study of CD8+CD57+ T cells in acquired aplastic anemia. Study-wide results and caveats: CD8+ Simpson's diversity in patients was not significantly different from that in controls.

Genomic DNA provided the template from which TCR beta VDJ and CDR3 profiles were obtained. TCRdb independently ran MiXCR on the reads; one entry per CDR3 protein. Among around 130,000 distinct CDR3 sequences listed, 45% to 60% were seen once. An expansion of CD8+CD57+ cells by flow cytometry had been shown in patients chosen for sequencing. V lost 5 bases and J lost 4, with 8 bases in between. The CDR3 spans 12 residues. CDR1 SGHTA and CDR2 FQGNSA come from the germline V gene. The gene calls are TRBV7-2 and TRBJ2-5, with a tentative D call TRBD1 (5 bases). The source of this sequence is a human donor with aplastic anemia. The sample consisted of sorted CD4+, CD8+, or CD8+CD57+ T cells (not recorded which) from PBMCs. This chain's CDR3 is CASSRGLETQYF. The DNA for the CDR3 is TGTGCCAGCAGCAGGGGATTAGAGACCCAGTACTTC.